This T cell receptor beta chain was identified in a study of Graves' ophthalmopathy and Graves' hyperthyroidism. Study background: Peripheral blood (taken before any treatment) was collected at initial diagnosis. Study-wide findings and caveats: The model predicted ophthalmopathy progression with 65% to 71% sensitivity and around 72% specificity. Distinction of ophthalmopathy from stable hyperthyroidism by a 13-signature model reached approximately 88% sensitivity and 81.08% specificity.

Exclusion criteria comprised other autoimmune diseases, uncontrolled infections, pregnancy or lactation in patients. TCR beta CDR3 regions were amplified from RNA transcripts. The library came from an HTBI-primed first-round RT-PCR and a second-round multiplex PCR. In TCRdb, the multiplex PCR reads were re-called with MiXCR into one record per CDR3 protein. This table has hundreds of thousands of distinct CDR3 sequences, around a fifth appearing once. At least ten counts were recorded for this clonotype. Its antigen is unknown. This receptor was obtained from a woman younger than 30 with stable Graves' hyperthyroidism. Some clones in this sample may be carry-over from other donors' samples. The sequencing input was peripheral blood.

As DNA, the CDR3 is TGTGCCTGGAGTGACATGGGGAACTATGGCTACACCTTC. The encoded protein is CAWSDMGNYGYTF. This chain links TRBV30 with TRBJ1-2; D ambiguous. The CDR3 loop spans 13 amino acids. From germline, CDR1 is GTSNPN and CDR2 SVGIG (reference sequence). V was pared by 1 base and J by 2 bases, with 8 bases between.